This T cell receptor beta chain was retrieved from a study of blood T cell repertoires in COVID-19. Study-level information: COVID-19 samples collected from the United States, Italy and Spain covered acute and convalescent phases.

Authors' methods: Amplifying reference gene primers gave estimates of nucleated cell counts. Profiled with immunoSEQ multiplex PCR; TCRdb holds only in-frame clones, not every one. V and J calls and clone size are given by that table; D and trimming were obtained from the DNA. The table records 300,000 or so clones, 80% to 90% of them present only once. The germline V gene has CDR1 LGHDT and CDR2 YNNKEL (reference sequence). V gave up 4 bases and J gave up 0 bases, with 10 bases separating them. The CDR3 loop spans 14 amino acids. Participants were aged about 18 to 100 years from some 24 US areas. The clonotype originates from a middle-aged woman with acute COVID-19. The chain combines TRBV3-1 (or the pseudogene TRBV3-2) with TRBJ2-7, with a possible D match to TRBD2 (6 bases). The source material was PBMCs or T cells enriched from blood (not recorded which). The CDR3 here is CASSPIAVSYEQYF. The CDR3 bases are TGTGCCAGCAGCCCTATAGCGGTCTCCTACGAGCAGTACTTC.